The clone carrying this TCR beta chain was observed many times. From RNA, the CDR3 regions of TCR beta chains were amplified and sequenced. First-round RT-PCR with HTBI primers preceded a second-round multiplex PCR. TCRdb independently ran MiXCR on the multiplex PCR reads; one entry per CDR3 protein. The table has hundreds of thousands of distinct CDR3 sequences, 22% seen once; the top ten hold approximately 7.7%. The sample belongs to a study of Graves' ophthalmopathy and Graves' hyperthyroidism. Trimming took off 3 bases at V and 1 base at J, with 9 bases between the two ends. CDR1 and CDR2 from the germline V gene are MNHNS and SASEGT. This CDR3 comprises 14 residues.

The clonotype was recovered from a woman aged 18 to 35 with stable Graves' hyperthyroidism. Some clones in this sample may be carry-over from other donors' samples. Sequenced: peripheral blood. V and J are TRBV6-1 and TRBJ2-5, with no clear D. CDR3 nucleotide sequence: TGTGCCAGCAGTGATTACTGGTCCCAAGAGACCCAGTACTTC. Its protein product is CASSDYWSQETQYF.